The TCR beta chain described here comes from a study of blood T cells in healthy people across ages. Study in general: Capture by template switching was about one barcoded beta molecule per two T cells. Findings of the study overall: Naive CD4+ cells and diversity were both higher in long-lived donors than in aged donors.

PCR was performed a second time for about 7 to 12 cycles using a sample-barcoded 5' primer and a J-beta primer mix. Each sample provided no less than 3 million CDR3-containing paired-end reads. TCRdb used MiXCR to reprocess the 5' RACE reads, holding one entry per CDR3 protein. The sample includes 700,000 to 850,000 distinct CDR3 sequences, roughly 50% of them seen just once. CDR3 length equals 14 residues. Germline CDR1 reads SGHTA; CDR2 reads FQGNSA. The germline V and J ends were trimmed by 1 base and 14 bases, with 19 bases remaining between them. As to this clonotype: Its antigen is undetermined.

Samples each had at least 5.5 micrograms of total RNA extracted. The V call is TRBV7-2, the J call TRBJ2-3, with a tentative D call TRBD2 (5 bases). The specimen sequenced was blood. This clonotype was sampled from a man at least 80 years old in good health. The CDR3 loop is CASSLDVGLRDAYF. The CDR3 DNA reads TGTGCCAGCAGCTTAGATGTTGGACTTAGAGACGCGTATTTT.